This T cell receptor (beta chain) was observed in a study of T cell responses to AZD1222 COVID-19 vaccine. Study details: Pooling of second doses given at about 4 or about 12 weeks was done. Whole-study results and caveats: Targets within unmutated variant regions were reportedly found for nearly half of spike-specific TCRs. Only after the peak T cell response were repertoires sampled. At baseline, just five to seven AZD1222 recipients tested seropositive.

Clones were sequenced by immunoSEQ multiplex PCR, and TCRdb holds only the in-frame ones, with some missing. The top ten hold roughly 6.3% of the sample, which has roughly 93,000 clones, 80% to 90% seen once. The CDR3 totals 15 residues. The V end was cut by 5 bases, the J end by 2 bases, with 16 bases between. Germline CDR1 SEHNR, CDR2 FQNEAQ (reference sequence). A note on this clone: Antigen specificity is unknown.

The TCR comes from an adult in good health. J is TRBJ2-7 and V is TRBV7-9; D uncertain. The starting material was peripheral blood, obtained on day 0 of AZD1222 vaccination. CDR3 sequence (DNA): TGTGCCAGCAGCCCTGACTCTTACTTGACCTACGAGCAGTACTTC. It specifies CASSPDSYLTYEQYF.